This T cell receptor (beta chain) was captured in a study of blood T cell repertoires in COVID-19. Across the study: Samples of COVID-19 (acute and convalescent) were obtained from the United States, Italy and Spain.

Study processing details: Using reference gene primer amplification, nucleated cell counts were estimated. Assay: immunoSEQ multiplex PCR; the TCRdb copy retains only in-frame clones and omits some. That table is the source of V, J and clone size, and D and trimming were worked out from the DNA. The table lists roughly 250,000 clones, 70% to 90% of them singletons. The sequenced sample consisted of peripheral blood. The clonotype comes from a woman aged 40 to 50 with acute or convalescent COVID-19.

The CDR3 loop reads CASSDSGNQPQHF. DNA of the CDR3: TGTGCCAGCAGTGACAGCGGCAATCAGCCCCAGCATTTT. This sequence joins TRBV2 and TRBJ1-5; D is unresolved. V shed 3 bases and J shed 2 bases, with 5 bases lying between them. This CDR3 contains 13 residues. Per germline, CDR1 SNHLY and CDR2 FYNNEI.